The 4 T cell receptor beta chains below all came from one sample that was sequenced in a study of regulatory T cells in long-lasting Graves disease. Investigators prepared the TCR beta libraries by applying iRepertoire HTBI primers and Arm-PCR of CDR3 regions. TCRdb processed the multiplex PCR reads anew with MiXCR; each CDR3 protein has one entry. The sample includes some 450,000 distinct CDR3 sequences, over 15% of them seen just once. Specified time point: newly diagnosed GD, antithyroid drugs for less than 3 months. Preparation of the TCR library used RNA extracted from PBMCs. These records were also assigned to another study, of T cells in Graves' hyperthyroidism and ophthalmopathy.

Sequenced here: peripheral blood mononuclear cells (PBMCs), sampled at new diagnosis, from a patient treated with antithyroid drugs. These receptors were taken from a woman in her 30s with Graves disease.

This clonotype was seen ten or more times. V gene TRBV7-9 combines with J gene TRBJ2-7; maybe TRBD2 (5 bases). Trimming stripped 6 bases from V and 5 bases from J, with 8 bases between. The germline V gene encodes CDR1 SEHNR and CDR2 FQNEAQ (reference sequence). The CDR3 covers 11 residues. CDR3 loop: CASSHGDEQYF. CDR3 DNA: TGTGCCAGCAGTCACGGGGACGAGCAGTACTTC.

This clonotype appeared a few times. The genes are TRBV14 and TRBJ2-4; 10 positions match TRBD1. Germline V CDR1 and CDR2: SGHDN, FVKESK. The ends lost 2 bases at V and 8 bases at J; junction bases unmatched: 6. The CDR3 totals 15 residues. CDR3 coding DNA: TGTGCCAGCAGCCAAACGACAGGGGGCTGGGACATTCAGTACTTC. Translation gives CASSQTTGGWDIQYF.

The V call is TRBV19, the J call TRBJ1-5; maybe TRBD1 (5 bases). This CDR3 has 13 residues. Trimming stripped 3 bases from V and 7 bases from J, with 10 bases between. CDR1 and CDR2 from the germline V gene are LNHDA and SQIVND (reference sequence). The CDR3 spells CASSIGRDQPQHF. The CDR3 DNA follows: TGTGCCAGTAGTATCGGCAGGGACCAGCCCCAGCATTTT.

This clonotype was seen once. One end of the junction is discordant with germline, which a read error may explain. The V call is TRBV27, the J call TRBJ2-7, with TRBD1 matching over 12 bases. This CDR3 has 14 amino acids. CDR1 and CDR2 (germline): MNHEY, SMNVEV (reference sequence). The CDR3 DNA reads TGTGCCAGCAGTCACGGGACAGGGGGCTACGGGCAGTACTTC. Its protein product is CASSHGTGGYGQYF.